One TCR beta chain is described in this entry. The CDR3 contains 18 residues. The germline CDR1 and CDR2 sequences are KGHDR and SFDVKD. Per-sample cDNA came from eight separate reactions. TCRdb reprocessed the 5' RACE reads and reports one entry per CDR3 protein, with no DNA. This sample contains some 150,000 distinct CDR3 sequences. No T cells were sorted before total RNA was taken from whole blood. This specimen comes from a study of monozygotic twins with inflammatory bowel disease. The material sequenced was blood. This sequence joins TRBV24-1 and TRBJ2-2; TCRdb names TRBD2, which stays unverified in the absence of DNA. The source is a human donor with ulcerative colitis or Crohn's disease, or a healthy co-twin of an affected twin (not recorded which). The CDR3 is CATSDHTGLADRGGELFF.